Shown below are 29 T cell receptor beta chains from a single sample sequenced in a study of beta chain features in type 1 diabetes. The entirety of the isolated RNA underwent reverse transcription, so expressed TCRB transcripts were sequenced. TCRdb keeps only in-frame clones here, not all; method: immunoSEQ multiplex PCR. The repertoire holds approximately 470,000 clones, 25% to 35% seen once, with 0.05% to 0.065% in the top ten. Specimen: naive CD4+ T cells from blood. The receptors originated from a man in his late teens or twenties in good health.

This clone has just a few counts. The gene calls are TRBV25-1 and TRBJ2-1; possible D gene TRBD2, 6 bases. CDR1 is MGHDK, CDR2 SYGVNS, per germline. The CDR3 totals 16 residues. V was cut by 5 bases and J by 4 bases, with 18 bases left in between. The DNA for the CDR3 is TGTGCCAGCAGTCTACCCCAGCGGGCAGGATACAATGAGCAGTTCTTC. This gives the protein CASSLPQRAGYNEQFF.

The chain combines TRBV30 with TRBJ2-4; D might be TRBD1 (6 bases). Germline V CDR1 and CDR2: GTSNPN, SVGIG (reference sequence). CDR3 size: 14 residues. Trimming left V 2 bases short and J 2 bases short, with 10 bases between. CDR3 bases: TGTGCCTGGAGTCTCAGGGGACCCAAAAACATTCAGTACTTC. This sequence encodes CAWSLRGPKNIQYF.

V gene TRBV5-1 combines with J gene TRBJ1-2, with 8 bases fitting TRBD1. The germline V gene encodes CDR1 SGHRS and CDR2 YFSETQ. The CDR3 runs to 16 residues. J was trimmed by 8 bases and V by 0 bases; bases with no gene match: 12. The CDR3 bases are TGCGCCAGCAGCTTGGTGGAGACAGGGGTTCTACGCGGCTACACCTTC. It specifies CASSLVETGVLRGYTF.

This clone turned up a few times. The CDR3 nucleotides are TGCAGCGTTGCAACGACTAGCGGGAGAAGCACCGGGGAGCTGTTTTTT. Its translation is CSVATTSGRSTGELFF. This chain links TRBV29-1 with TRBJ2-2, with 12 bases fitting TRBD2. The CDR3 extends over 16 amino acids. The J segment lost 4 bases and the V segment lost 4 bases, leaving 7 bases of the junction unmatched. From germline, CDR1 is SQVTM and CDR2 ANQGSEA.

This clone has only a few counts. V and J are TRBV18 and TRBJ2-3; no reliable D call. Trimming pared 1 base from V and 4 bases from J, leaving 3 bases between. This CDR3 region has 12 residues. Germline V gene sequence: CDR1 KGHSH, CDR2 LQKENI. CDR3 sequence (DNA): TGTGCCAGCTCACCACTATCAGATACGCAGTATTTT. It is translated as CASSPLSDTQYF.

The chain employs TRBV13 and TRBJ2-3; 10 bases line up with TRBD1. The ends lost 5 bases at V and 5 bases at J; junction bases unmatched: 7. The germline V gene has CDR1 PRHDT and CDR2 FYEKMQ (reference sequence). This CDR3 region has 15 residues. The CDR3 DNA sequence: TGTGCCAGCAGCCTCCGGACAGGGGGTGGAGATACGCAGTATTTT. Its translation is CASSLRTGGGDTQYF.

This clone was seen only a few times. CDR3 amino acids: CAWTGLAAFRTQYF. CDR3 bases: TGTGCCTGGACCGGACTAGCGGCTTTTAGGACCCAGTACTTC. This rearrangement joins TRBV30 to TRBJ2-5, with 10 bases matching TRBD2. Germline V gene lookup returns CDR1 GTSNPN and CDR2 SVGIG (reference sequence). With 4 bases clipped from V and 7 bases from J, the junction kept 9 bases outside the gene matches. This CDR3 spans 14 amino acids.

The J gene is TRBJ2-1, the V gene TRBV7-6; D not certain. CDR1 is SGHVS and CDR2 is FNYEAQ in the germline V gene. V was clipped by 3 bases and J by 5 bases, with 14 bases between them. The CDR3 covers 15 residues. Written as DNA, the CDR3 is TGTGCCAGCAGCTTCCCATATTCATCGAACAATGAGCAGTTCTTC. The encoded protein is CASSFPYSSNNEQFF.

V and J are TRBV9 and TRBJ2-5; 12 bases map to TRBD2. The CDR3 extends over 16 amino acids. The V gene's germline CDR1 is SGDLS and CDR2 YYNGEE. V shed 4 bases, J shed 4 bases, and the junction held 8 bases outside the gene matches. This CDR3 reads CASSSRTSGIGETQYF. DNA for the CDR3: TGTGCCAGCAGCTCGAGGACTAGCGGGATTGGAGAGACCCAGTACTTC.

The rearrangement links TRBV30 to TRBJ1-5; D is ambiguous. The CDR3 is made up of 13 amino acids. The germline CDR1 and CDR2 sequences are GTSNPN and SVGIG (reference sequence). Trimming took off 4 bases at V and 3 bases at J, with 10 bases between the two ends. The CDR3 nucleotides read TGTGCCTGGAAAGGACGGTTCAATCAGCCCCAGCATTTT. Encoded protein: CAWKGRFNQPQHF.

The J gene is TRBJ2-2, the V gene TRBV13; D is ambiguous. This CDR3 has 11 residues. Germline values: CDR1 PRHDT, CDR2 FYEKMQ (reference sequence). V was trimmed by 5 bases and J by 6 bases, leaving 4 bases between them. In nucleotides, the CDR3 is TGTGCCAGCAGCCCCGCCGGGGAGCTGTTTTTT. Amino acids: CASSPAGELFF.

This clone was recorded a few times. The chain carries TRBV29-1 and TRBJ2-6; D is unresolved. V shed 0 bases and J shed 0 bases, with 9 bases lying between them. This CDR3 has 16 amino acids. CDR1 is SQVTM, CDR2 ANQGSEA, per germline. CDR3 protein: CSVEDDTSSGANVLTF. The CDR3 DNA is TGCAGCGTTGAAGATGATACAAGCTCTGGGGCCAACGTCCTGACTTTC.

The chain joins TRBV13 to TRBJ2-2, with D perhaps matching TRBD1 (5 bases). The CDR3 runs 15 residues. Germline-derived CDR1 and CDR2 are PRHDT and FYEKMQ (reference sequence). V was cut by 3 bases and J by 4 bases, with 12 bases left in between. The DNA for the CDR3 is TGTGCCAGCAGCTTGGGGCCTAGGGGCACCGGGGAGCTGTTTTTT. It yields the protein CASSLGPRGTGELFF.

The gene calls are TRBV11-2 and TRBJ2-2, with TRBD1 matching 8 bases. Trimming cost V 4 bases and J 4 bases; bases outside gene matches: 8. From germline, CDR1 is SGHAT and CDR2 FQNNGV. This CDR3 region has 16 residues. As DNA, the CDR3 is TGTGCCAGCAGCTCTTTGACAGGGGCCATCACCGGGGAGCTGTTTTTT. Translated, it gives CASSSLTGAITGELFF.

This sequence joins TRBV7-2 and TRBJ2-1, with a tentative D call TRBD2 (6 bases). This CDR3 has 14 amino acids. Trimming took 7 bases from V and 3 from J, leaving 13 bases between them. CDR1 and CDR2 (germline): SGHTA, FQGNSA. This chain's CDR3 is CASIGLAIYNEQFF. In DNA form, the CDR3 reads TGTGCCAGCATAGGGCTAGCGATCTACAATGAGCAGTTCTTC.

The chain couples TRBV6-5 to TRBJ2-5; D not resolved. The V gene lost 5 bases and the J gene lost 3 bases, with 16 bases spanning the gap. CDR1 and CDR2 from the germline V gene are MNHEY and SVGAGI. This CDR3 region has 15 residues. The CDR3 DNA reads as TGTGCCAGCAGTACCCCCTCCACGGTTAAAGAGACCCAGTACTTC. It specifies CASSTPSTVKETQYF.

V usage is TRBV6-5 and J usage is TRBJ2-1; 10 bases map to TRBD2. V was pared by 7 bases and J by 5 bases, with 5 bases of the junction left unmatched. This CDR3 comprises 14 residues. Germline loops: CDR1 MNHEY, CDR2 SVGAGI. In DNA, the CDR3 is TGTGCCAGCATGAATCTAGCGGGGGACAATGAGCAGTTCTTC. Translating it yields CASMNLAGDNEQFF.

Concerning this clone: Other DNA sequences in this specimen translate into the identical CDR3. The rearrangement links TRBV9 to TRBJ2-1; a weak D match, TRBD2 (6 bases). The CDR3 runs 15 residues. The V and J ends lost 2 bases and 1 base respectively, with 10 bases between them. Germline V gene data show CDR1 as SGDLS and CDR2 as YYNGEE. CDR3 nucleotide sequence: TGTGCCAGCAGCGTGGGGACTGGTTCCTACAATGAGCAGTTCTTC. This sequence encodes CASSVGTGSYNEQFF.

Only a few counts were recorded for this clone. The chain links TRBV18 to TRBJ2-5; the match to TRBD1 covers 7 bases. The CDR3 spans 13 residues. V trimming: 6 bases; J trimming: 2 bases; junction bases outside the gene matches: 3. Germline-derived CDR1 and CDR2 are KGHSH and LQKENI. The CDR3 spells CASSGTDQETQYF. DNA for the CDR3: TGTGCCAGCTCCGGGACAGATCAAGAGACCCAGTACTTC.

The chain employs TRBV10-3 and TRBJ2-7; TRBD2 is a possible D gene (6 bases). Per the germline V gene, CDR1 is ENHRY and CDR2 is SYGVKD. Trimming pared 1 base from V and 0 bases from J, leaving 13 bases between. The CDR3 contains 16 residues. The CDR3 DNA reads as TGTGCCATCAGTGAGTGGGGTCGGGAGACCTCCTACGAGCAGTACTTC. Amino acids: CAISEWGRETSYEQYF.

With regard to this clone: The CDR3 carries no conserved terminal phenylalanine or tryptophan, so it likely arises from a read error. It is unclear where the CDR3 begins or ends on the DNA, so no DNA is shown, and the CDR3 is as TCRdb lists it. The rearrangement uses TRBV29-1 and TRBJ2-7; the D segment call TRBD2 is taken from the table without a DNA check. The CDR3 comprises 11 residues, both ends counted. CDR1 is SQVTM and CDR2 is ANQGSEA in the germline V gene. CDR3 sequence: CSVGMAGDFLI.

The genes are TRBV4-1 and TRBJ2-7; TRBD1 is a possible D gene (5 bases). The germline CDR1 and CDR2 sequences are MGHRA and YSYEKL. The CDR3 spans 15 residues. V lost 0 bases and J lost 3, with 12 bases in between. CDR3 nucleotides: TGCGCCAGCAGCCAAGATGATAGGGGTCTCTACGAGCAGTACTTC. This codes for CASSQDDRGLYEQYF.

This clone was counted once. CDR3 region: CASSLGTSGSADTQYF. As DNA, the CDR3 is TGCGCCAGCAGCCTAGGGACTAGCGGGAGTGCAGATACGCAGTATTTT. The gene calls are TRBV5-1 and TRBJ2-3, with 14 bases fitting TRBD2. The CDR3 has 16 amino acids. The V segment lost 4 bases and the J segment 4 bases; nucleotides outside the gene matches: 5. Germline loops: CDR1 SGHRS, CDR2 YFSETQ.

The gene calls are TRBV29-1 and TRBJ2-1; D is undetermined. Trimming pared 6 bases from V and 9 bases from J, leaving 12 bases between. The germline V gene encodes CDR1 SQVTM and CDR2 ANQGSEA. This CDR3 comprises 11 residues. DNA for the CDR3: TGCAGCGTCCGATGGGCAAGTGAGCAGTTCTTC. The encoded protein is CSVRWASEQFF.

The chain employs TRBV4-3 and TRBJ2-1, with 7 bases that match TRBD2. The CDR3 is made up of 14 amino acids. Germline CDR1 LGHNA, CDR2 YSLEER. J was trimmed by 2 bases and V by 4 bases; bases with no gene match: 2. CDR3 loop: CASSPGTTYNEQFF. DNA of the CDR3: TGCGCCAGCAGCCCCGGGACTACCTACAATGAGCAGTTCTTC.

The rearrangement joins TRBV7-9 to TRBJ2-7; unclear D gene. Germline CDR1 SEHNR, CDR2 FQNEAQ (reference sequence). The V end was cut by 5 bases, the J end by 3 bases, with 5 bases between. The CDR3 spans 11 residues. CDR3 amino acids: CASSPIYEQYF. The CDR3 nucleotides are TGTGCCAGCAGCCCCATCTACGAGCAGTACTTC.

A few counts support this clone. Written as DNA, the CDR3 is TGTGCCAGCAGTGAGGCGCCAAACTACGAGCAGTACTTC. This sequence encodes CASSEAPNYEQYF. The rearrangement links TRBV25-1 to TRBJ2-7; unclear D gene. V lost 3 bases and J 3 bases, leaving 9 bases between the germline ends. Germline V gene sequence: CDR1 MGHDK, CDR2 SYGVNS. This CDR3 has 13 amino acids.

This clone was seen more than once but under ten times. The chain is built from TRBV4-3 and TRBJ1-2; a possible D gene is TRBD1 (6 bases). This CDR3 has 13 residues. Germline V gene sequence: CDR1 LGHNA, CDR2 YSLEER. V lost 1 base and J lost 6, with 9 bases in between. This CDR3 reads CASSQVQGDGYTF. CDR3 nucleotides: TGCGCCAGCAGCCAAGTACAGGGTGATGGCTACACCTTC.

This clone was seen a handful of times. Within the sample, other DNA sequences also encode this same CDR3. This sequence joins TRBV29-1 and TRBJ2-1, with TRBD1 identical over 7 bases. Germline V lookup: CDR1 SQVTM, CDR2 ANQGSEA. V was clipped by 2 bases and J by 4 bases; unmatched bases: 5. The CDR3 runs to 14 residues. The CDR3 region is CSVERDRGYNEQFF. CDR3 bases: TGCAGCGTTGAACGGGACAGAGGGTACAATGAGCAGTTCTTC.